What follows are 16 T cell receptor beta chains derived from one specimen sequenced in a study of OX40 agonist ivuxolimab in advanced cancers. Produced via immunoSEQ multiplex PCR; TCRdb's table is partial and in-frame only. The sample contains 40,000 or so clones, roughly 90% of which appear only once. The sample consisted of CD4+ or CD8+ T cells sorted from blood, taken in a trial of the OX40 agonist ivuxolimab. These receptors all come from an adult with an advanced solid tumor such as melanoma, head and neck, liver or kidney cancer.

CDR3 bases: TGTGCCAGCACAGATAGCGGCAATGAGCAGTTCTTC. It is translated as CASTDSGNEQFF. V and J are TRBV9 and TRBJ2-1, with a tentative D call TRBD2 (6 bases). Germline lookup yields CDR1 SGDLS and CDR2 YYNGEE. V lost 6 bases to trimming and J lost 6 bases, with 10 bases between them. The CDR3 is 12 amino acids.

This clone turned up a few times. The CDR3 sequence is CASSYSSGPGELFF. The CDR3 bases are TGTGCCAGCAGTTACTCTAGTGGGCCCGGGGAGCTGTTTTTT. This chain connects TRBV6-5 to TRBJ2-2; D is uncertain. Between the trimmed V and J ends, which lost 0 bases and 6 bases, there was a span of 8 bases. The CDR3 runs to 14 residues. CDR1 and CDR2 from the germline V gene are MNHEY and SVGAGI.

This clone was counted once. This chain uses TRBV9 with TRBJ1-2, with D unclear. The CDR3 covers 16 residues. Trimming took 3 bases from V and 3 from J, leaving 18 bases between them. Germline lookup yields CDR1 SGDLS and CDR2 YYNGEE. As DNA, the CDR3 is TGTGCCAGCAGCGGACCCACAGCGATTCAAGACTATGGCTACACCTTC. As protein: CASSGPTAIQDYGYTF.

The chain carries TRBV7-3 and TRBJ1-2; 7 nucleotides agree with TRBD1. Per the germline V gene, CDR1 is SGHTA and CDR2 is FQGTGA. Trimming cost V 5 bases and J 8 bases; bases outside gene matches: 20. This CDR3 contains 17 residues. DNA for the CDR3: TGTGCCAGCAGCCATCCCCGCGGGACAGCCTCCTCCGAGGGCTACACCTTC. Translated: CASSHPRGTASSEGYTF.

The chain carries TRBV15 and TRBJ2-5; 7 bases line up with TRBD1. V trimming: 3 bases; J trimming: 4 bases; junction bases outside the gene matches: 5. Germline CDR1 LNHNV, CDR2 YYDKDF (reference sequence). The CDR3 covers 14 residues. The CDR3 is CATSSTDRVETQYF. The DNA of the CDR3 is TGTGCCACCAGCAGCACAGACAGGGTAGAGACCCAGTACTTC.

The J gene is TRBJ2-7, the V gene TRBV29-1; 8 nucleotides align to TRBD1. Germline lookup yields CDR1 SQVTM and CDR2 ANQGSEA. The CDR3 runs 13 residues. V shed 5 bases, J shed 4 bases, and the junction held 7 bases outside the gene matches. The CDR3 sequence is CSVTTGAHYEQYF. In nucleotides, the CDR3 is TGCAGCGTTACGACAGGGGCCCATTACGAGCAGTACTTC.

The sample holds one count of this clone. This chain uses TRBV6-6 with TRBJ1-5; D is uncertain. Trimming stripped 6 bases from V and 7 bases from J, with 13 bases between. CDR3 length: 13 residues. CDR1 and CDR2 from the germline V gene are MNHNY and SVGAGI (reference sequence). CDR3 in amino acids: CASSSFTGQPQHF. Written as DNA, the CDR3 is TGTGCCAGCAGCTCTTTTACCGGGCAGCCCCAGCATTTT.

The sample holds one count of this clone. The chain links TRBV4-3 to TRBJ1-1, with D unclear. Germline loops: CDR1 LGHNA, CDR2 YSLEER. Trimming cost V 0 bases and J 5 bases, with 7 bases left between them. The CDR3 sequence is 13 residues long. For the CDR3, the DNA is TGCGCCAGCAGCCAAGATGAGAGGACTGAAGCTTTCTTT. Protein: CASSQDERTEAFF.

J is TRBJ2-3 and V is TRBV11-2; D may be TRBD1 (5 bases). Germline CDR1 is SGHAT and CDR2 is FQNNGV. The CDR3 covers 14 residues. Trimming stripped 5 bases from V and 7 bases from J, with 16 bases between. CDR3 sequence: CASSDRQLDNTQYF. The CDR3 DNA follows: TGTGCCAGCAGCGATAGACAGTTGGATAATACGCAGTATTTT.

The chain employs TRBV27 and TRBJ1-5, with a tentative D call TRBD1 (5 bases). There are 18 residues in the CDR3. Deletions cut 5 bases from V and 4 bases from J, with 24 bases between. Germline CDR1 is MNHEY and CDR2 is SMNVEV (reference sequence). This CDR3 reads CASSDRPSDITKNQPQHF. The DNA of the CDR3 is TGTGCCAGCAGTGACCGACCGTCGGACATTACGAAGAATCAGCCCCAGCATTTT.

The chain combines TRBV11-3 with TRBJ2-7, with D maybe TRBD1 (5 bases). The V gene's germline CDR1 is SGHNT and CDR2 YENEEA. This CDR3 comprises 19 residues. V was trimmed by 5 bases and J by 3 bases, leaving 29 bases between them. CDR3 bases: TGTGCCAGCAGCCCCCAGGACCCGCAGACAGTCCCCTCGGGCTACGAGCAGTACGTC. Protein product: CASSPQDPQTVPSGYEQYV.

This sequence joins TRBV9 and TRBJ2-3, with unresolved D. This CDR3 is built from 11 residues. Germline V gene lookup returns CDR1 SGDLS and CDR2 YYNGEE. The V end lost 3 bases, the J end lost 4 bases, and 3 bases lay between the germline ends. The CDR3 bases are TGTGCCAGCAGCGCGTCAGATACGCAGTATTTT. Amino acids: CASSASDTQYF.

This clone was detected a few times. The CDR3 sequence: CASSVGPTPSTGELFF. In nucleotides, the CDR3 is TGTGCCAGCAGCGTAGGACCCACGCCGAGCACCGGGGAGCTGTTTTTT. J is TRBJ2-2 and V is TRBV9, with D unresolved. The CDR3 extends over 16 amino acids. V dropped 0 bases and J dropped 4 bases, with 13 bases sitting between them. Looked up from germline, CDR1 is SGDLS and CDR2 is YYNGEE.

V is TRBV6-6 and J is TRBJ2-7; D gene unclear. This CDR3 is 12 amino acids long. V was shortened by 5 bases and J by 5 bases, with 10 bases between the two germline ends. Per the germline V gene, CDR1 is MNHNY and CDR2 is SVGAGI (reference sequence). The CDR3 nucleotides read TGTGCCAGCAGTGGGGATGCCCACGAGCAGTACTTC. Translation gives CASSGDAHEQYF.

This chain joins TRBV9 and TRBJ1-1; D is unclear. V was trimmed by 3 bases and J by 1 base, leaving 13 bases between them. Germline CDR1 is SGDLS and CDR2 is YYNGEE. CDR3 length equals 15 residues. Written as DNA, the CDR3 is TGTGCCAGCAGCGCCGAGGTCGGGGAGAACACTGAAGCTTTCTTT. It yields the protein CASSAEVGENTEAFF.

The chain links TRBV6-5 to TRBJ2-7; 9 bases are shared with TRBD2. The CDR3 extends over 11 amino acids. The germline CDR1 and CDR2 sequences are MNHEY and SVGAGI. Here the CDR3 DNA reads TGTGGTAGCGGGGGCCCCTACGAGCAGTACTTC. Translation gives CGSGGPYEQYF.